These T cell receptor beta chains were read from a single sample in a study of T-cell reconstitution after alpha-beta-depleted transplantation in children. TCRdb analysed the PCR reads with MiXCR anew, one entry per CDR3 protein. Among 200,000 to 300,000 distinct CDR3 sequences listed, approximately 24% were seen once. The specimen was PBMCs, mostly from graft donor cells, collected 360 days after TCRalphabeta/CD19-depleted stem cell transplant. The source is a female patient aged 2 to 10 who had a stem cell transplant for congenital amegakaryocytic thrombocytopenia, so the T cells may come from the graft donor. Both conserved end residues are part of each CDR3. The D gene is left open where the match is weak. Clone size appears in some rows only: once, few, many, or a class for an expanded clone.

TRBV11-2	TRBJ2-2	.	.	TGTGCCAGCAGCTTAGATCACTTGTCAGGGATCACCGGGGAGCTGTTTTTT	CASSLDHLSGITGELFF
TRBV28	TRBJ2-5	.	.	TGTGTCAGCAGTCCCTTGGGGACGGAGACCCAGTACTTC	CVSSPLGTETQYF
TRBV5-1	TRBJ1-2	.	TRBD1	TGCGCCAGCAGCGGAGACAGGGGTGATGGCTACACCTTC	CASSGDRGDGYTF
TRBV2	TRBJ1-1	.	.	TGTGCCAGCAGTGAGTCCCACCAGAACACTGAAGCTTTCTTT	CASSESHQNTEAFF
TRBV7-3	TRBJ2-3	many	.	TGTGCCAGCAGCTTAGAGCGGCGTAGCACAGATACGCAGTATTTT	CASSLERRSTDTQYF
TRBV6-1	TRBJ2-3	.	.	TGTGCCAGCAGCTTGAGGCTAGGGTTCACGGGTACGCAGTATTTT	CASSLRLGFTGTQYF
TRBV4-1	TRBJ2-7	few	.	TGCGCCAGCAGCCAAGTAGGGCCAGCCGAGCAGTACTTC	CASSQVGPAEQYF
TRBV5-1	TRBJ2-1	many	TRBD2	TGCGCCAGCAGCTTGGGAGGCGGGAGCGCCTACAATGAGCAGTTCTTC	CASSLGGGSAYNEQFF
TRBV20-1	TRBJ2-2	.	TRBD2	TGCAGTGCTAGGGCGGGGGTCGGCGGGGAGCTGTTTTTT	CSARAGVGGELFF
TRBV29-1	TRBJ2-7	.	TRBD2	TGCAGCGTTGACCTAGCGGGAGGACTCTCCTACGAGCAGTACTTC	CSVDLAGGLSYEQYF
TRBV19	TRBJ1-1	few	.	TGTGCCAGTGGGGATTACATGAACACTGAAGCTTTCTTT	CASGDYMNTEAFF
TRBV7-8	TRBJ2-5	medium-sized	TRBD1	TGTGCCAGCAGAAGACAGGGATCGTACCAAGAGACCCAGTACTTC	CASRRQGSYQETQYF
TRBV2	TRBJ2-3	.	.	TGTGCCAGCACTAGGGTTCCAGATACGCAGTATTTT	CASTRVPDTQYF
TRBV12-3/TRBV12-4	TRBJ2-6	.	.	TGTGCCAGCAGTTTAATTGGCTCTGGGTCCAACGTCCTGACTTTC	CASSLIGSGSNVLTF
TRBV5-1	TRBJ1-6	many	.	TGCGCCAGCAGCCTAACGACAGTTGGTTCACCCCTCCACTTT	CASSLTTVGSPLHF
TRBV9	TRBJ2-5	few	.	TGTGCCAGCAGCGTAGGCACAGATAGGGCGGAGACCCAGTACTTC	CASSVGTDRAETQYF
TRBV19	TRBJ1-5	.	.	TGTGCCAGTAGTATACTTGGGCACAGCAATCAGCCCCAGCATTTT	CASSILGHSNQPQHF
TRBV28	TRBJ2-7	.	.	TGTGCCAGCAGTCCGTCCGGTACCCAGAGTAAGCAGTACTTC	CASSPSGTQSKQYF
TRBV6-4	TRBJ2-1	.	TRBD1	TGTGCCAGCAGTATAGAGGGACAGTACAATGAGCAGTTCTTC	CASSIEGQYNEQFF
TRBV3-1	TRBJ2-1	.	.	TGTGCCTTCAGTTTAGTAGACAATGAGCAGTTCTTC	CAFSLVDNEQFF
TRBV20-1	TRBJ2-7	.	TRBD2	TGCAGTGCTAGAGATTGGACTAGCGGTGGGTCCTACGAGCAGTACTTC	CSARDWTSGGSYEQYF
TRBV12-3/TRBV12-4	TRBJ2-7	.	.	TGTGCCAGCAGTTTTAAGGGGTACCCCTACGAGCAGTACTTC	CASSFKGYPYEQYF
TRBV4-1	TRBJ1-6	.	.	TGCGCCAGCAGCCTCCACCGGGGAAACAGCTTCTACTCCTATAATTCACCCCTCCACTTT	CASSLHRGNSFYSYNSPLHF
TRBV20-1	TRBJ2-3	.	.	TGCAGTGCTGGGGGAAAAGCCTTCAGCACAGATACGCAGTATTTT	CSAGGKAFSTDTQYF
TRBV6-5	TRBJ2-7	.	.	TGTGCCAGCAGTTACGACAAGGACGACTCTCCCTACGAGCAGTACTTC	CASSYDKDDSPYEQYF
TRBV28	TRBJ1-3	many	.	TGTGCCAGCAGTTTGGTTCGACTGATCTCTGGAAACACCATATATTTT	CASSLVRLISGNTIYF
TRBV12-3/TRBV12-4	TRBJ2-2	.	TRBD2	TGTGGCAGCAGTCGGGGACTAGCGGGAAGGGGCGGGGAGCTGTTTTTT	CGSSRGLAGRGGELFF
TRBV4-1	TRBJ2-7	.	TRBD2	TGCGCCAGCAGCCAGGAGCCCGCAGCGGGAGGGGTTTTCTACGAGCAGTACTTC	CASSQEPAAGGVFYEQYF
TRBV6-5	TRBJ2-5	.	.	TGTGCCAGCAGTTACGGTCCCAATCAAGAGACCCAGTACTTC	CASSYGPNQETQYF
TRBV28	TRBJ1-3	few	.	TGTGCCAGCAGTACCCGAAATGGAAACACCATATATTTT	CASSTRNGNTIYF
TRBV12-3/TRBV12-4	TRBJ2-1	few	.	TGTGCCAGCAGGAATCAGAGGGCCGATGAGCAGTTCTTC	CASRNQRADEQFF
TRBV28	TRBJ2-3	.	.	TGTGCCGCCACTCCGGGCCTGGGCTGGACAGATACGCAGTATTTT	CAATPGLGWTDTQYF